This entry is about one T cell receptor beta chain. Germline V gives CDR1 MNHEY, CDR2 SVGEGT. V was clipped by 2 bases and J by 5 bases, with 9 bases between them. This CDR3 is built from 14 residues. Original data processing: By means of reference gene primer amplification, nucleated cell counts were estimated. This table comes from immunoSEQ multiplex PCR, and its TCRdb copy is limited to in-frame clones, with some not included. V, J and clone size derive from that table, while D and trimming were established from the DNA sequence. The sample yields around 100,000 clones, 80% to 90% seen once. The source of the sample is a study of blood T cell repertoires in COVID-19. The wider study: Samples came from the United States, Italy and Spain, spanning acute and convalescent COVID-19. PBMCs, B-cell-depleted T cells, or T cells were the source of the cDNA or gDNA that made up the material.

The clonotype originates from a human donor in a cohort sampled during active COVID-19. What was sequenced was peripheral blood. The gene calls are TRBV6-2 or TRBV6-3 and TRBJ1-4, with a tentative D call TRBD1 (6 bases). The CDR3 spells CASSYGQGNEKLFF. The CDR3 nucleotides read TGTGCCAGCAGTTACGGGCAGGGGAATGAAAAACTGTTTTTT.